A selection of T cell receptor beta chains follows, all from one sample in a study of blood T cell repertoires in COVID-19. Assay used: immunoSEQ multiplex PCR; TCRdb lists only in-frame clones, some missing. The repertoire holds 450,000 to 600,000 clones, with about nine tenths as singletons. Sequenced sample: PBMCs or T cells enriched from blood (not recorded which). These receptors all stem from a woman under 30 who had recovered from COVID-19. Each CDR3 is given with its conserved first and last residue. The order of the fields is J gene, V gene, D gene, clone size, CDR3 protein, CDR3 DNA. The D gene is left open where the match is weak. Only some rows state a clone size, as once, few, many or a class for expanded clones.

TRBJ2-2 TRBV27 TRBD2 . CASSLLAGVNTGELFF TGTGCCAGCAGTCTCCTAGCGGGGGTGAACACCGGGGAGCTGTTTTTT
TRBJ1-1 TRBV7-6 TRBD1 . CASSSRTGVDTEAFF TGTGCCAGCAGCTCCCGGACAGGGGTGGACACTGAAGCTTTCTTT
TRBJ2-2 TRBV6-5 . . CASSSSGMRTGELFF TGTGCCAGCAGTTCGTCAGGGATGCGGACCGGGGAGCTGTTTTTT
TRBJ1-1 TRBV30 TRBD1 few CAWSPGYLRQGAVRGTEAFF TGTGCCTGGAGTCCAGGATACCTAAGACAGGGGGCAGTTCGAGGTACTGAAGCTTTCTTT
TRBJ1-2 TRBV28 . . CASTLGAYGYTF TGTGCCAGCACTCTGGGGGCCTATGGCTACACCTTC
TRBJ2-3 TRBV10-3 TRBD1 . CAIMPGQGVDTQYF TGTGCCATCATGCCGGGACAGGGGGTCGATACGCAGTATTTT
TRBJ1-2 TRBV6-1 TRBD1 . CASSERGGDAYGYTF TGTGCCAGCAGTGAAAGAGGGGGCGACGCCTATGGCTACACCTTC
TRBJ2-7 TRBV30 TRBD2 . CAWSVLGGGGLAGVSYEQYF TGTGCCTGGAGTGTATTGGGGGGTGGGGGACTAGCGGGAGTCTCCTACGAGCAGTACTTC
TRBJ1-1 TRBV18 . . CASSPEGGRTEAFF TGTGCCAGCTCACCAGAGGGGGGGCGTACTGAAGCTTTCTTT
TRBJ1-3 TRBV5-8 . . CASSLEVSGAGNTIYF TGTGCCAGCAGCTTGGAAGTTTCAGGGGCTGGAAACACCATATATTTT
TRBJ2-2 TRBV9 TRBD2 . CASSLGTSSYVGELFF TGTGCCAGCAGCTTAGGGACTAGTTCCTACGTCGGGGAGCTGTTTTTT
TRBJ1-6 TRBV10-3 TRBD1 . CATTKGTGDSPLHF TGTGCCACGACGAAGGGGACAGGGGATTCACCCCTCCACTTT
TRBJ1-2 TRBV28 . few CASAEIRGGYGYTF TGTGCCAGCGCGGAGATTCGGGGAGGCTATGGCTACACCTTC
TRBJ1-4 TRBV5-6 . . CASSLVGQEGEKLFF TGTGCCAGCAGCTTGGTCGGCCAGGAGGGTGAAAAACTGTTTTTT
TRBJ1-6 TRBV6-5 TRBD1 . CASSYSTRGESPLHF TGTGCCAGCAGTTACTCAACCAGGGGGGAGTCACCCCTCCACTTT
TRBJ1-1 TRBV3-1/TRBV3-2 . once CASGLHGSQGNTEAFF TGTGCCAGCGGACTTCATGGATCACAGGGTAACACTGAAGCTTTCTTT
TRBJ2-1 TRBV5-1 TRBD1 . CASSGTGEGEQFF TGCGCCAGCAGCGGGACAGGGGAGGGTGAGCAGTTCTTC
TRBJ1-5 TRBV7-9 TRBD1 . CASSTGQGANQDSQPQHF TGTGCCAGCAGCACTGGACAGGGGGCAAATCAAGATAGTCAGCCCCAGCATTTT
TRBJ1-3 TRBV19 TRBD1 . CASSSRTGDTIYF TGTGCCAGTAGTTCAAGGACAGGAGACACCATATATTTT
TRBJ1-1 TRBV10-3 . . CAIMSEEEREAFF TGTGCCATCATGTCGGAGGAGGAGCGGGAAGCTTTCTTT
TRBJ1-5 TRBV19 TRBD1 . CASSPQGSQPQHF TGTGCCAGTAGCCCACAGGGGAGTCAGCCCCAGCATTTT
TRBJ1-4 TRBV19 . . CASRSLSGAGEKLFF TGTGCCAGTAGAAGTCTTTCAGGGGCGGGTGAAAAACTGTTTTTT
TRBJ1-1 TRBV6-4 . . CASSENPGTRAFF TGTGCCAGCAGTGAAAACCCCGGGACACGGGCTTTCTTT
TRBJ2-7 TRBV6-5 TRBD1 . CASRTPGTGRYEQYF TGTGCCAGCAGAACCCCCGGGACAGGGCGGTACGAGCAGTACTTC